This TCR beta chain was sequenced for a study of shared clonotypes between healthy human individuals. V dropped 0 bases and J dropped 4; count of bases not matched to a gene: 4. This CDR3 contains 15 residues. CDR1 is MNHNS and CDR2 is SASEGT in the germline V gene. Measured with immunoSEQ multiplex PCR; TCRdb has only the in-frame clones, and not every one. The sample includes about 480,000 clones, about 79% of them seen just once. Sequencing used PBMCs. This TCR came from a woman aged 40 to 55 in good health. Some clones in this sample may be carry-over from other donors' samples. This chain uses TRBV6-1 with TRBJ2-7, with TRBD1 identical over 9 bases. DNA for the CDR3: TGTGCCAGCAGTGAAGCAGGGACAGGGCGTTACGAGCAGTACTTC. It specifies CASSEAGTGRYEQYF.